The present entry profiles one TCR beta chain with its context. Its antigen is currently unknown. These data come from a study of T cell responses to AZD1222 COVID-19 vaccine. Study-level background: Recipients boosted at about 4 weeks or about 12 weeks are pooled.

Clones were read by immunoSEQ multiplex PCR, and TCRdb kept only the in-frame ones, dropping some. Here the sample spans 150,000 to 200,000 clones, about 93% being singletons. CDR1 and CDR2 (germline): SGHDT, YYEEEE. The V end was cut by 7 bases, the J end by 5 bases, with 16 bases between. This CDR3 is 14 amino acids long. Study-level points and caveats: White British people made up most donors, females outnumbered males, and clonal diversity was possibly underestimated. Nearly half of spike-specific TCRs reportedly target unmutated variant regions. Dominant CD4 TCR responses targeted spike regions 160-218 and 743-854.

Sequences were derived from peripheral blood, sampled on day 0 of AZD1222 vaccination. The chain is built from TRBV5-6 and TRBJ2-1; no definite D call. This clonotype was sampled from an adult in good health. CDR3 sequence reads: CASCLVGRDNEQFF. CDR3 DNA sequence: TGTGCCAGCTGCCTCGTTGGGCGTGACAATGAGCAGTTCTTC. The whole variable domain, remainder taken from reference TRBV5-6 and TRBJ2-1, is DAGVTQSPTHLIKTRGQQVTLRCSPKSGHDTVSWYQQALGQGPQFIFQYYEEEERQRGNFPDRFSGHQFPNYSSELNVNALLLGDSALYLCASCLVGRDNEQFFGPGTRLTVL.